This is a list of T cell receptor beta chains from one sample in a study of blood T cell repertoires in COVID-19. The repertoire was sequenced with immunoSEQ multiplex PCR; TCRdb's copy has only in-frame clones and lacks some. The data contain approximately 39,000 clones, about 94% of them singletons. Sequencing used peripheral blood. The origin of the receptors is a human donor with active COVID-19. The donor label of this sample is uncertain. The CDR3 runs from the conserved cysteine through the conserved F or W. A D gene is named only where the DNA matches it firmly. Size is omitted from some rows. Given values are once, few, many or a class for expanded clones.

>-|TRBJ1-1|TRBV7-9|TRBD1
TGTGCCAGCAGGAGTGGGACCGGGACAGGGGCATTGGGCACTGAAGCTTTCTTT
CASRSGTGTGALGTEAFF
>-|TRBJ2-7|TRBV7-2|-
TGTGCCAGCAGCTTAGATAGACTGCTCTCCGAGCAGTACTTC
CASSLDRLLSEQYF
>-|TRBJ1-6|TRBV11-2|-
TGTGCCAGCAGCTTAGTTCGGCGGGGAGCTTCACCCCTCCACTTT
CASSLVRRGASPLHF
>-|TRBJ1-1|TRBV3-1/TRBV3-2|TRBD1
TGTGCCAGCAGTTTCGGACAGGGTAAGGTAGGGGCTTTCTTT
CASSFGQGKVGAFF
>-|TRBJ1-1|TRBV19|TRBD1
TGTGCCAGTGAGGAAACAGGGGGCTTTCCCCCTATGAACACTGAAGCTTTCTTT
CASEETGGFPPMNTEAFF
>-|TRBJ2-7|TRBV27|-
TGTGCCAGCAGCCGCGCACAGGGATCCGAGCAGTACTTC
CASSRAQGSEQYF
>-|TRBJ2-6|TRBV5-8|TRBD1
TGTGCCAGCAGCTTCCGGACAGGGATAGAGTCTGGGGCCAACGTCCTGACTTTC
CASSFRTGIESGANVLTF
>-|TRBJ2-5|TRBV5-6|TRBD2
TGTGCCAGCAGACTCAGCGGGGTATCCCAGTACCAAGAGACCCAGTACTTC
CASRLSGVSQYQETQYF
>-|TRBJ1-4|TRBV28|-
TGTGCCAGCAGTTCAGGGTCTAGACGCCCCCCTGCATTTTTT
CASSSGSRRPPAFF
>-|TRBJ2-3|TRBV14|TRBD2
TGTGCCAGCAGCCAACCAGCGGGGGCCGCGGATACGCAGTATTTT
CASSQPAGAADTQYF
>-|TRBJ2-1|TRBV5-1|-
TGCGCCAGCAGCTTGGACGCTAGGAGAGCGGTCGGGGGCAATGAGCAGTTCTTC
CASSLDARRAVGGNEQFF
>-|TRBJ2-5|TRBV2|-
TGTGCCAGCAGTGAGCTACCAGAGACCCAGTACTTC
CASSELPETQYF
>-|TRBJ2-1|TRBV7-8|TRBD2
TGTGCCAGCAGCCCCGGGACTAGCGGGGGGGCGGCCTACAATGAGCAGTTCTTC
CASSPGTSGGAAYNEQFF
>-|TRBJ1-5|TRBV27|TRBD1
TGTGCCAGCAGGGTCCTCGGGACAGTCAATCAGCCCCAGCATTTT
CASRVLGTVNQPQHF
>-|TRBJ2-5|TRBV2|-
TGTGCCAGCAGTGAAGAGATCCCCGGGTCCCATGGAGAGACCCAGTACTTC
CASSEEIPGSHGETQYF
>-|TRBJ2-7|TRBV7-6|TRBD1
TGTGCCAGCAGCTTAGTTCCGGGACAGAAGACCTACGAGCAGTACTTC
CASSLVPGQKTYEQYF
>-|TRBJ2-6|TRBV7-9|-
TGTGCCAGCAGCCCATCCATTCGGGGGTCCTTTGGGGCCAACGTCCTGACTTTC
CASSPSIRGSFGANVLTF
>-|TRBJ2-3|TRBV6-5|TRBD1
TGTGCCAGCAGTCGACAGGGTCTCACAGATACGCAGTATTTT
CASSRQGLTDTQYF
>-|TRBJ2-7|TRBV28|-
TGTGCCAGCAGTTTACGCCTGAGGGCCTACGAGCAGTACTTC
CASSLRLRAYEQYF
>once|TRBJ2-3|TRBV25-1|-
TGTGCCAGCAGTGCTATTTACCCGGGAGGCACAGATACGCAGTATTTT
CASSAIYPGGTDTQYF
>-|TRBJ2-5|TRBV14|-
TGTGCCAGCAGCCGAGACAGTGTCTTAGAGACCCAGTACTTC
CASSRDSVLETQYF
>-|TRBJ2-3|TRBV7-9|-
TGTGCCAGCAGCTTTCCCAGCGCAGATACGCAGTATTTT
CASSFPSADTQYF
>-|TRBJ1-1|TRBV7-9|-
TGTGCCAGCATCTCCTCATCGACAGAAATAAACACTGAAGCTTTCTTT
CASISSSTEINTEAFF
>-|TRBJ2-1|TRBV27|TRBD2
TGTGCCAGCAGTTTCAGGGCCCAGGCCGGGAGGGAGCAGTTCTTC
CASSFRAQAGREQFF
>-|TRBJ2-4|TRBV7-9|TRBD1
TGTGCCAGCAGCCTAGTGGGGCAGGGACAGGCGCGAAACATTCAGTACTTC
CASSLVGQGQARNIQYF
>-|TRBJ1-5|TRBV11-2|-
TGTGCCAGCAGCTTAGGCAGGGAACAGCCCCAGCATTTT
CASSLGREQPQHF
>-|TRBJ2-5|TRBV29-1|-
TGCAGCGTTCGCCGGGGGGAGACCCAGTACTTC
CSVRRGETQYF
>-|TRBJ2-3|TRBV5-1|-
TGCGCCAGCAGCTTGGAGGGGCCAAGAAGCACAGATACGCAGTATTTT
CASSLEGPRSTDTQYF
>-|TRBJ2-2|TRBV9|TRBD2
TGTGCCAGCAGCGAAAGACTAGCGGGCTCCGGGGAGCTGTTTTTT
CASSERLAGSGELFF
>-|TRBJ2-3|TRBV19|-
TGTGCCAGTAAGCTTCCCGGTCTAGGAGATACGCAGTATTTT
CASKLPGLGDTQYF
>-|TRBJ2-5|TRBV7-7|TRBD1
TGTGCTAGCAGCCGTGGACAGGACCAAGAGACCCAGTACTTC
CASSRGQDQETQYF
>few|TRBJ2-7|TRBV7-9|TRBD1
TGTGCCAGCAGTCCGGACAGGGGGTTTACCTACGAGCAGTACTTC
CASSPDRGFTYEQYF
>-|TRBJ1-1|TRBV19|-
TGTGCCAGTAACGTAGGAGGGAGACCGAACACTGAAGCTTTCTTT
CASNVGGRPNTEAFF
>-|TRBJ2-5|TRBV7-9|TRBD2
TGTGCCAGCAGCCCCTGGCTAGCGGGAGAGCAAGAGACCCAGTACTTC
CASSPWLAGEQETQYF
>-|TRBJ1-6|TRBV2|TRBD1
TGTGCCAGTTACAGGGGGCGCGTTGCACCCCTCCACTTT
CASYRGRVAPLHF
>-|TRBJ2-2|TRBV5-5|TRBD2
TGTGCCAGCAGCCGAACTAGCGGGAACACCGGGGAGCTGTTTTTT
CASSRTSGNTGELFF
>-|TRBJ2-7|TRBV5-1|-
TGCGCCAGCAGCTTGGTTGGGGGCGCCTACGAGCAGTACTTC
CASSLVGGAYEQYF
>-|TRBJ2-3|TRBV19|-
TGTGCCAGTAGTAAGCCCCCGGGGGTAGCGGCTAGCACAGATACGCAGTATTTT
CASSKPPGVAASTDTQYF
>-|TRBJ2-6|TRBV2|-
TGTGCCAGCAGTGATCCCAGAGAGGGCTCTGGGGCCAACGTCCTGACTTTC
CASSDPREGSGANVLTF
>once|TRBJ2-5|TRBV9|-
TGTGCCAGCAGCGTAGCGGCTAGTCAAGAGACCCAGTACTTC
CASSVAASQETQYF
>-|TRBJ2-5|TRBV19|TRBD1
TGTGCCAGTAGTACGCGACAGGGGATAGAGACCCAGTACTTC
CASSTRQGIETQYF
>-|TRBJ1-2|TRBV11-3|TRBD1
TGTGCCAGCAGCCCCAGGGGGCCAAACTATGGCTACACCTTC
CASSPRGPNYGYTF
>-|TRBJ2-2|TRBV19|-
TGTGCCAGTAGTATGGTCGGGGTGAACACCGGGGAGCTGTTTTTT
CASSMVGVNTGELFF
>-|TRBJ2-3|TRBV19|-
TGTGCCACCTCACCCCAGGAGGGATTCACAGATACGCAGTATTTT
CATSPQEGFTDTQYF
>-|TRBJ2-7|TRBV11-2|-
TGTGCCAGCAGCTTAATCCAGGGTTTGAGCGAGCAGTACTTC
CASSLIQGLSEQYF
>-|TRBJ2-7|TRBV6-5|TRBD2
TGTGCCAGCAGACCACTAGCGGGAGGAATCTACGAGCAGTACTTC
CASRPLAGGIYEQYF
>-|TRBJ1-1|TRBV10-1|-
TGCGCCAGCAGGCTGAAGCTGAACACTGAAGCTTTCTTT
CASRLKLNTEAFF
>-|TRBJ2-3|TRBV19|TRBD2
TGTGCCAGTACCCTCAGAGGAGCGGGAGACGGAGGTACGCAGTATTTT
CASTLRGAGDGGTQYF
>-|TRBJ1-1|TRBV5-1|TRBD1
TGCGCCAGCAGCCTACGACAGGGCGGCACTGAAGCTTTCTTT
CASSLRQGGTEAFF
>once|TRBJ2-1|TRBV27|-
TGTGCCAGCAGTCCCCTCCTCAGGGTAACTAGCAAAGTCGATGAGCAGTTCTTC
CASSPLLRVTSKVDEQFF
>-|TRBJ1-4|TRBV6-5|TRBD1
TGTGCCAGCAGCAGGCAGGGGGACCGAGGGGAACTGTTTTTT
CASSRQGDRGELFF
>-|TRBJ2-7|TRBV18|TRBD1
TGTGCCAGCTCCCCGGGTTCAGGGGGCGTCTACGAGCAGTACTTC
CASSPGSGGVYEQYF
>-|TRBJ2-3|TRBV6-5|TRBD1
TGTGCCAGCAGATCGGACAGGGAGTTGGCAGATACGCAGTATTTT
CASRSDRELADTQYF
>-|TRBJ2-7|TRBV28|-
TGTGCCAGTAAAACGTACAGGGTCTCCTACGAGCAGTACTTC
CASKTYRVSYEQYF
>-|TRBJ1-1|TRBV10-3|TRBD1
TGTGCCATGAAGGGGGCTCAGGACACTGAAGCTTTCTTT
CAMKGAQDTEAFF
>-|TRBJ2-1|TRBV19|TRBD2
TGTGCCAGTAGTAGAACTAGCGGGAGGACATACAATGAGCAATTCTTC
CASSRTSGRTYNEQFF
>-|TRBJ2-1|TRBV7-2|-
TGTGCCAGCAGCTTGACTAGTTACAATGAGCAGTTCTTC
CASSLTSYNEQFF
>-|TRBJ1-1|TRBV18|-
TGTGCCAGCTCACCGGCGGGGGACACTGAAGCTTTCTTT
CASSPAGDTEAFF
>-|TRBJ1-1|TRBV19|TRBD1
TGTGCCAGTAGTTCACAGGGGGCAAGGGACGCTTTCTTT
CASSSQGARDAFF
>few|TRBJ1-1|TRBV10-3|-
TGTGCCATCAGTAAATCGGACAGCCCCGACACTGAAGCTTTCTTT
CAISKSDSPDTEAFF